The present T cell receptor (beta chain) was sequenced within a study of human T cells and chemical hapten exposure (dated by TCRdb to 2020 to 2023). For the wider study: For sensitization, 2% DPC in acetone was applied to a roughly 2 cm by roughly 2 cm area of upper inner arm skin. Throughout the approximately 25-week study period, patients were also given weekly therapeutic DPC doses on the scalp. Patch testing on the upper back used Finn chambers containing 0.01% DPC, with scoring done after 6 days according to International Contact Dermatitis Research Group standards. The mostly female patient cohort included alopecia areata with under or over 50% scalp involvement, alopecia totalis and alopecia universalis. Libraries were combined into a pool for sequencing, and differences in TCR yield between samples came mainly from small differences in library volumes within the pool. This study followed changes in the peripheral blood TCR repertoire in vivo during primary and secondary sensitization of alopecia patients to the hapten diphenylcyclopropenone (DPC). Patient blood was sampled pre-sensitization (week 0) and at 2, 6 and about 24 weeks after DPC sensitization. Some 29 alopecia patients gave blood for TCR sequencing at one to four time points (pre-sensitization, 2, 6 and 24 weeks).

Counted from cysteine to phenylalanine, this CDR3 has 15 amino acids. Of the read, only the CDR3 DNA is kept; its 45 bases are in frame from base 1. In the germline V gene, CDR1 corresponds to MNHEY and CDR2 to SVGEGT. Trimming removed 7 bases from V and 3 bases from J; the gene matches leave 9 bases unexplained. The sample's time point label, decoded: patch test 3, about 24 weeks after DPC sensitization. Read against the paper, the sample's treatment or condition label means: therapeutic diphenylcyclopropenone sensitization with weekly scalp DPC. At each patch-test visit, blood was drawn before the patch test was applied. Patients were considered eligible if aged 18 to 70, diagnosed with alopecia and deemed suitable for DPC therapy, and patients were excluded if pregnant. Total RNA was extracted from unfractionated whole blood that had been collected in Tempus Blood RNA tubes. The research as a whole found: Significantly more large CDR3 similarity clusters were formed by expanded TCRs than by pre-sensitization or healthy control sets, consistent with antigen-driven responses. A positive correlation was found between the number of PT1 expanded TCRs and patch test score, with significance reached at thresholds 8, 16 and 32 but not 4. The number of TCRs above 1 in 1000 frequency did not change with DPC sensitization; there was no evidence of global repertoire structure alterations. Repeated subsampling changed both the strength of the expansion versus patch-test correlation and the threshold at which that correlation became significant. Alopecia, a presumed autoimmune disease, was present in all patients, so the immune response of the patients might differ from that of healthy individuals.

Receptors were amplified or captured by RACE. Sequencing relied on a NextSeq 500. During library preparation, unique molecular identifiers were attached to individual cDNA molecules so that TCRs could be counted quantitatively and reproducibly. Each blood RNA sample was used to sequence both TCR alpha and TCR beta chains. For the original study's pipeline: A median of approximately 100,000 TCRs per sample was observed, with a range of 23,224 to 690,600. The Decombinator software suite was used to annotate V, J and CDR3 in the TCR reads. To make PS versus PT1 abundance plots, every sample was subsampled to the same number of TCRs (28,000). Expanded TCRs were defined as absent before sensitization and observed at least eight times at the 2-week time point. The public sequencing data were trimmed at Q25 with fastp and processed into clonotypes with MiXCR by TCRdb, which kept only in-frame beta chains. CDR3 protein duplicates are merged, each entry listing the most common genes and DNA. TCRdb, rather than the study authors, made the V and J calls. The sample has about 160,000 distinct CDR3 sequences on record, 28% of them singletons. Clones ranked in the top ten supply around 2.3% of the sample.

Points on this clonotype: Its target antigen remains unknown. Base quality data are lacking; no much larger clone is found one base away.

The sequences come from whole blood, collected in connection with sensitization to the hapten diphenylcyclopropenone (DPC). The source is a woman in her late teens or twenties with alopecia areata. Some clones in this sample may be carry-over from other donors' samples. Here the chain combines TRBV6-2 or TRBV6-3 and TRBJ2-7; TRBD2 fits 10 bases in the junction. The DNA is TGTGCCAGCACTCACCAGGGACTAGCGAACTACGAGCAGTACTTC. Its product reads: CASTHQGLANYEQYF.